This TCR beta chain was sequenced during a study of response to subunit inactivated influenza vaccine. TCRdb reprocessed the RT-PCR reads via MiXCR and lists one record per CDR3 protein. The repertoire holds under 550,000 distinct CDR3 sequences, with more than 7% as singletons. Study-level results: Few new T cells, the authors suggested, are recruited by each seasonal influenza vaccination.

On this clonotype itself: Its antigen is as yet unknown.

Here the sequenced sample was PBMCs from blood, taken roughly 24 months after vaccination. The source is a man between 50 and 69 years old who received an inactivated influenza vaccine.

CDR3 protein: CSARPDSSSGNTIYF. The CDR3 coding sequence is TGCAGTGCTAGACCCGACAGTTCCTCTGGAAACACCATATATTTT. The chain recombines TRBV20-1 with TRBJ1-3; D is perhaps TRBD1 (5 bases). V was clipped by 2 bases and J by 0 bases, with 11 bases between them. This CDR3 spans 15 amino acids. CDR1 DFQATT and CDR2 SNEGSKA come from the germline V gene (reference sequence).